This TCR beta chain was recorded in a study of low-dose radiotherapy and immunotherapy resistance in tumors. First-strand cDNA relied on TRAV- and TRBV-specific primers spanning alpha and beta chains. Over approximately 20 PCR cycles, TCRs were amplified from a constant-region primer and V-primer adapter. Researchers amplified the isolated mRNA using in vitro transcription. Via MiXCR, TCRdb re-called the reads, giving one row per CDR3 protein. The sample includes around 69,000 distinct CDR3 sequences, approximately 31% of them seen just once. This CDR3 contains 13 residues. Per the germline V gene, CDR1 is SGHVS and CDR2 is FQNEAQ. Trimming cost V 0 bases and J 6 bases, with 6 bases left between them. Sample time point: before trial treatment.

This material consisted of PBMCs, taken before treatment. The chain couples TRBV7-8 to TRBJ2-1; D not certain. This receptor was identified in a female donor with ovarian cancer. CDR3 amino acids: CASSLALPNEQFF. CDR3 bases: TGTGCCAGCAGCTTAGCGCTTCCCAATGAGCAGTTCTTC.